This T cell receptor (beta chain) was sequenced for a study of blood T cell repertoires in COVID-19. Study in general: Acute and convalescent COVID-19 specimens originated in the United States, Italy and Spain. Nucleic acid was either cDNA or gDNA, and it came from T cells, B-cell-depleted T cells, or PBMCs.

In the authors' workflow: Reference gene primer amplification gave nucleated cell count estimates. This table comes from immunoSEQ multiplex PCR, and its TCRdb copy is limited to in-frame clones, with some not included. For V, J and clone size, that table is used; D and trimming come from the DNA. The sample lists approximately 220,000 clones; under 90% were seen once. The CDR3 runs 15 residues. Trimming took 4 bases from V and 5 from J, leaving 15 bases between them. Germline assignment: CDR1 SGHKS and CDR2 YYEKEE (reference sequence). J is TRBJ2-2 and V is TRBV5-5; D may be TRBD2 (6 bases). The source of this sequence is a woman aged 55-69 years who had recovered from COVID-19. Sequenced sample: peripheral blood. The CDR3 sequence is CASSPEGFPTGELFF. CDR3 coding DNA: TGTGCCAGCAGCCCGGAGGGGTTTCCTACCGGGGAGCTGTTTTTT.